Below, 17 T cell receptor beta chains from the same sample are listed, as sequenced in a study of CD8 T cells in ankylosing spondylitis. Study results and limitations: Made up of several highly homologous variants, a TCR beta motif appeared characteristic of ankylosing spondylitis blood.

These receptors' antigens are unknown. TCRdb redid the calling of the 5' RACE reads with MiXCR, one entry per CDR3 protein. Here the sample spans about 460,000 distinct CDR3 sequences, about 5% being singletons. The sequenced sample consisted of blood, either unsorted or a sorted T cell fraction (not recorded which). The receptor set was obtained from a male donor with ankylosing spondylitis.

This clonotype was seen a few times. The V call is TRBV6-5, the J call TRBJ2-1; 11 positions match TRBD2. The CDR3 contains 15 residues. Germline V gene data show CDR1 as MNHEY and CDR2 as SVGAGI. V was clipped by 7 bases and J by 10 bases; unmatched bases: 12. The CDR3: CASTLHLAGGAEQFF. DNA of the CDR3: TGTGCCAGCACTTTACATCTAGCGGGGGGAGCAGAGCAGTTCTTC.

The V gene is TRBV2, the J gene TRBJ2-1; maybe TRBD1 (5 bases). CDR1 is SNHLY, CDR2 FYNNEI, per germline. Between the trimmed V and J ends, which lost 4 bases and 5 bases, there was a span of 18 bases. The CDR3 has 16 amino acids. CDR3 amino acids: CASSVFDGANDNEQFF. The CDR3 DNA reads as TGTGCCAGCAGTGTTTTCGATGGGGCAAACGACAATGAGCAGTTCTTC.

Many counts were recorded for this clonotype. This CDR3 is CASSRQGWTEAFF. Written as DNA, the CDR3 is TGTGCCAGCAGCCGACAGGGTTGGACTGAAGCTTTCTTT. The chain carries TRBV5-5 and TRBJ1-1, with 7 bases matching TRBD1. The CDR3 totals 13 residues. V trimming: 4 bases; J trimming: 5 bases; junction bases outside the gene matches: 5. Germline lookup yields CDR1 SGHKS and CDR2 YYEKEE (reference sequence).

This chain uses TRBV6-1 with TRBJ1-5; D might be TRBD1 (6 bases). Germline V gene data show CDR1 as MNHNS and CDR2 as SASEGT. The CDR3 totals 15 residues. V lost 2 bases and J 5 bases, leaving 13 bases between the germline ends. The CDR3 DNA follows: TGTGCCAGCAGTGAAAGGTACAGGGTTCATCAGCCCCAGCATTTT. The encoded protein is CASSERYRVHQPQHF.

This clonotype was counted at least ten times. V is TRBV4-3 and J is TRBJ2-3, with D possibly being TRBD2 (6 bases). Germline lookup yields CDR1 LGHNA and CDR2 YSLEER. V lost 3 bases and J 6 bases, leaving 16 bases between the germline ends. The CDR3 extends over 15 amino acids. CDR3 loop: CASSQEGGEFDTQYF. The DNA of the CDR3 is TGCGCCAGCAGCCAGGAGGGCGGGGAATTTGATACGCAGTATTTT.

This clonotype was counted at least ten times. This sequence joins TRBV20-1 and TRBJ2-7; TRBD1 matches 7 bases. J was trimmed by 5 bases and V by 1 base; bases with no gene match: 8. CDR1 DFQATT and CDR2 SNEGSKA come from the germline V gene (reference sequence). The CDR3 consists of 14 residues. The CDR3 protein is CSARVADRAHEQYF. CDR3 DNA sequence: TGCAGTGCTAGAGTGGCCGACAGGGCCCACGAGCAGTACTTC.

This clonotype has just a few counts. The CDR3 here is CASTLNRVPQKEQFF. CDR3 nucleotide sequence: TGTGCCAGCACCCTTAACAGGGTTCCCCAGAAGGAGCAGTTCTTC. The genes are TRBV28 and TRBJ2-1, with D perhaps matching TRBD1 (6 bases). This CDR3 spans 15 amino acids. V lost 7 bases and J lost 10, with 23 bases in between. Germline values: CDR1 MDHEN, CDR2 SYDVKM.

CDR3 amino acids: CSASSPGTSYTDTQYF. The DNA for the CDR3 is TGCAGTGCTTCCTCTCCCGGGACTTCTTACACAGATACGCAGTATTTT. The genes are TRBV20-1 and TRBJ2-3; D possibly corresponds to TRBD2 (6 bases). This CDR3 is 16 amino acids long. In germline, CDR1 is DFQATT, CDR2 SNEGSKA (reference sequence). The V end was cut by 5 bases, the J end by 2 bases, with 20 bases between.

This clonotype came up many times. The genes are TRBV9 and TRBJ2-1; 9 bases match TRBD2. Germline loops: CDR1 SGDLS, CDR2 YYNGEE. This CDR3 spans 16 amino acids. The trim removed 6 bases at V and 1 base at J, leaving 8 bases unmatched. The CDR3 DNA is TGTGCCAGCACCTCTAGCGGGATACCTTCCTACAATGAGCAGTTCTTC. Its protein product is CASTSSGIPSYNEQFF. The entire variable domain, with the rest obtained from reference TRBV9 and TRBJ2-1, is as follows: DSGVTQTPKHLITATGQRVTLRCSPRSGDLSVYWYQQSLDQGLQFLIQYYNGEERAKGNILERFSAQQFPDLHSELNLSSLELGDSALYFCASTSSGIPSYNEQFFGPGTRLTVL.

Ten or more counts support this clonotype. The chain employs TRBV7-2 and TRBJ1-1, with D possibly matching TRBD1 (5 bases). The germline gives CDR1 SGHTA, CDR2 FQGNSA. This CDR3 contains 14 residues. Trimming removed 3 bases at V and 5 bases at J, with 13 bases between. In DNA form, the CDR3 reads TGTGCCAGCAGCTTGCAGGGAAGTCTTACTGAAGCTTTCTTT. The encoded protein is CASSLQGSLTEAFF. The entire variable domain, with the rest obtained from reference TRBV7-2 and TRBJ1-1, is as follows: GAGVSQSPSNKVTEKGKDVELRCDPISGHTALYWYRQSLGQGLEFLIYFQGNSAPDKSGLPSDRFSAERTGGSVSTLTIQRTQQEDSAVYLCASSLQGSLTEAFFGQGTRLTVV.

The chain links TRBV16 to TRBJ2-7; D not certain. Germline V gene sequence: CDR1 KGHSY, CDR2 FQNENV. V gave up 0 bases and J gave up 3 bases, with 9 bases separating them. The CDR3 runs to 14 residues. The DNA of the CDR3 is TGTGCCAGCAGCCAATCAGGCAGCGTCTACGAGCAGTACTTC. As protein: CASSQSGSVYEQYF.

Many counts were recorded for this clonotype. This rearrangement joins TRBV9 to TRBJ2-1; maybe TRBD2 (5 bases). V shed 4 bases and J shed 7 bases, with 9 bases lying between them. Per the germline V gene, CDR1 is SGDLS and CDR2 is YYNGEE. The CDR3 is 12 residues long. CDR3 residues: CASSSSGNEQFF. CDR3 in DNA: TGTGCCAGCAGCTCGAGCGGTAATGAGCAGTTCTTC.

The chain employs TRBV6-2 or TRBV6-3 and TRBJ2-5, with D uncertain. V gave up 6 bases and J gave up 5 bases, with 19 bases separating them. CDR3 length: 15 amino acids. In germline, CDR1 is MNHEY, CDR2 SVGEGT. The CDR3 nucleotides are TGTGCCAGCAGCAAATCCCGGACCCTGGGGGAGACCCAGTACTTC. Translation gives CASSKSRTLGETQYF.

In this sample, this clonotype turned up many times. V and J are TRBV28 and TRBJ2-3; 8 nucleotides agree with TRBD2. Germline V CDR1 and CDR2: MDHEN, SYDVKM. This CDR3 region has 14 residues. Trimming took 8 bases from V and 4 from J; bases not matched to a gene: 8. CDR3 nucleotides: TGTGCCAGCTCAATAGCGGGGTTATCAGATACGCAGTATTTT. Translated: CASSIAGLSDTQYF.

Many counts were recorded for this clonotype. CDR3 region: CSARDINGGIRGYTF. DNA of the CDR3: TGCAGTGCTAGAGATATAAATGGAGGGATTCGAGGCTACACCTTC. This rearrangement joins TRBV20-1 to TRBJ1-2; D not certain. The CDR3 extends over 15 amino acids. From germline, CDR1 is DFQATT and CDR2 SNEGSKA (reference sequence). The V gene lost 0 bases and the J gene lost 8 bases, with 19 bases spanning the gap.

This clonotype appeared many times. The chain is built from TRBV4-3 and TRBJ1-2; 7 nucleotides match TRBD1. The CDR3 spans 15 residues. J gave up 2 bases and V 0 bases, and 3 bases lay outside the gene matches. Germline CDR1 LGHNA, CDR2 YSLEER. The CDR3 protein is CASSQETGQNYGYTF. DNA of the CDR3: TGCGCCAGCAGCCAAGAGACGGGACAGAACTATGGCTACACCTTC.

This clonotype was recorded many times. The V call is TRBV4-3, the J call TRBJ1-6; 8 bases align to TRBD1. The CDR3 is 15 amino acids. Germline CDR1 and CDR2: LGHNA and YSLEER. The J segment lost 10 bases and the V segment lost 4 bases, leaving 9 bases of the junction unmatched. The CDR3 here is CASSPLGTGVSPLHF. CDR3 in DNA: TGCGCCAGCAGCCCTCTCGGGACAGGTGTATCACCCCTCCACTTT.